This is a list of T cell receptor beta chains from one sample in a study of T cells after yellow fever vaccination. TCRdb analysed the 5' RACE reads with MiXCR anew, one entry per CDR3 protein. Of 300,000 to 400,000 distinct CDR3 sequences in the sample, roughly 10% were seen once. The starting material was CD4+ T cells sorted from PBMCs, obtained 45 days after the yellow fever booster vaccination. All receptors come from a man between 18 and 35 years old who received the YFV17D yellow fever vaccine. Each CDR3 is given with its conserved first and last residue. The order of the fields is J gene, V gene, CDR3 protein.

j_gene: TRBJ2-5; v_gene: TRBV24-1; CDR3aa: CATSDYGTGQETQYF
j_gene: TRBJ1-1; v_gene: TRBV6-2/TRBV6-3; CDR3aa: CASSPGRGRQGFTEAFF
j_gene: TRBJ2-1; v_gene: TRBV12-3/TRBV12-4; CDR3aa: CASSLGGQGGTSGKFF
j_gene: TRBJ2-2; v_gene: TRBV15; CDR3aa: CATSGEAGELFF
j_gene: TRBJ1-2; v_gene: TRBV30; CDR3aa: CAWATGTGVLGYTF
j_gene: TRBJ1-2; v_gene: TRBV7-9; CDR3aa: CASSLAHGAANYGYTF
j_gene: TRBJ2-1; v_gene: TRBV23-1; CDR3aa: CASSHPAETGRDEQFF
j_gene: TRBJ1-4; v_gene: TRBV27; CDR3aa: CASSLSLRGFANEKLFF
j_gene: TRBJ1-2; v_gene: TRBV11-2; CDR3aa: CASSRGRSYGYTF
j_gene: TRBJ1-2; v_gene: TRBV6-5; CDR3aa: CASRKLYGYTF
j_gene: TRBJ2-3; v_gene: TRBV19; CDR3aa: CASSPLGTSGGDTQYF
j_gene: TRBJ2-3; v_gene: TRBV7-3; CDR3aa: CASSLSYLSTDTQYF
j_gene: TRBJ1-2; v_gene: TRBV12-3/TRBV12-4; CDR3aa: CASSPTRSHGYTF
j_gene: TRBJ2-7; v_gene: TRBV12-3/TRBV12-4; CDR3aa: CASRRTGVAMQYF
j_gene: TRBJ2-7; v_gene: TRBV7-8; CDR3aa: CASSTLSLDRAEQYF
j_gene: TRBJ1-1; v_gene: TRBV5-1; CDR3aa: CASRPGGTGNTEAFF
j_gene: TRBJ1-1; v_gene: TRBV30; CDR3aa: CAWGGMNTEAFF
j_gene: TRBJ2-7; v_gene: TRBV5-1; CDR3aa: CASSLDSKSYEQYF
j_gene: TRBJ2-2; v_gene: TRBV21-1; CDR3aa: CASSKPLRQALNTGELFF
j_gene: TRBJ1-5; v_gene: TRBV12-3/TRBV12-4; CDR3aa: CASRRTGDQPQHF
j_gene: TRBJ2-3; v_gene: TRBV5-5; CDR3aa: CASSLDYSTDTQYF
j_gene: TRBJ1-6; v_gene: TRBV2; CDR3aa: CASSVDRNSPLHF
j_gene: TRBJ1-6; v_gene: TRBV9; CDR3aa: CASSQVGGGNSPLHF
j_gene: TRBJ1-2; v_gene: TRBV12-3/TRBV12-4; CDR3aa: CASSLRLGQGGYGYTF
j_gene: TRBJ2-1; v_gene: TRBV24-1; CDR3aa: CATSDTRGRNNEQFF
j_gene: TRBJ1-2; v_gene: TRBV7-2; CDR3aa: CASSLARFGDPGYTF
j_gene: TRBJ1-1; v_gene: TRBV18; CDR3aa: CASSPLSAGTNTEAFF
j_gene: TRBJ2-3; v_gene: TRBV5-1; CDR3aa: CASSLMGVGAETQYF
j_gene: TRBJ1-2; v_gene: TRBV7-2; CDR3aa: CASSRNDHQGYGYTF
j_gene: TRBJ1-5; v_gene: TRBV28; CDR3aa: CASSLHTRGFQPQHF
j_gene: TRBJ2-1; v_gene: TRBV11-1; CDR3aa: CASSLRGLAPNEQFF
j_gene: TRBJ2-3; v_gene: TRBV7-2; CDR3aa: CASSPASGQGDTQYF
j_gene: TRBJ2-3; v_gene: TRBV14; CDR3aa: CASSQITDTQYF
j_gene: TRBJ2-3; v_gene: TRBV20-1; CDR3aa: CSPSGGPIDTQYF
j_gene: TRBJ1-1; v_gene: TRBV5-1; CDR3aa: CASRGSVNTEAFF
j_gene: TRBJ2-3; v_gene: TRBV7-9; CDR3aa: CASSLAFSPADTQYF
j_gene: TRBJ1-1; v_gene: TRBV5-1; CDR3aa: CASSNTGGGEAFF
j_gene: TRBJ2-1; v_gene: TRBV7-2; CDR3aa: CASSLDLAGGLHEQFF
j_gene: TRBJ2-1; v_gene: TRBV6-6; CDR3aa: CASSPPGTGNKQFF
j_gene: TRBJ1-6; v_gene: TRBV7-6; CDR3aa: CASSRGQLNSPLHF
j_gene: TRBJ2-7; v_gene: TRBV6-2/TRBV6-3; CDR3aa: CASRRTGGFGEQYF
j_gene: TRBJ1-6; v_gene: TRBV12-3/TRBV12-4; CDR3aa: CASSRQGRDSPLHF
j_gene: TRBJ2-5; v_gene: TRBV7-3; CDR3aa: CASSLDGQQETQYF
j_gene: TRBJ1-5; v_gene: TRBV20-1; CDR3aa: CSASSGQMGNQPQHF
j_gene: TRBJ2-7; v_gene: TRBV7-9; CDR3aa: CASTLGGLGYEQYF
j_gene: TRBJ1-2; v_gene: TRBV28; CDR3aa: CASSLGWQDGYTF
j_gene: TRBJ2-3; v_gene: TRBV7-2; CDR3aa: CASSLGGNTQYF
j_gene: TRBJ2-2; v_gene: TRBV5-1; CDR3aa: CASRKEANTGELFF
j_gene: TRBJ2-6; v_gene: TRBV6-1; CDR3aa: CASRRSYSGANVLTF
j_gene: TRBJ1-5; v_gene: TRBV6-2/TRBV6-3; CDR3aa: CAARQVDQPQHF
j_gene: TRBJ2-3; v_gene: TRBV9; CDR3aa: CASSVQGAGDTQYF
j_gene: TRBJ2-1; v_gene: TRBV10-3; CDR3aa: CAIRGQGGNEQFF
j_gene: TRBJ2-2; v_gene: TRBV6-2/TRBV6-3; CDR3aa: CASSPGQGWTGELFF